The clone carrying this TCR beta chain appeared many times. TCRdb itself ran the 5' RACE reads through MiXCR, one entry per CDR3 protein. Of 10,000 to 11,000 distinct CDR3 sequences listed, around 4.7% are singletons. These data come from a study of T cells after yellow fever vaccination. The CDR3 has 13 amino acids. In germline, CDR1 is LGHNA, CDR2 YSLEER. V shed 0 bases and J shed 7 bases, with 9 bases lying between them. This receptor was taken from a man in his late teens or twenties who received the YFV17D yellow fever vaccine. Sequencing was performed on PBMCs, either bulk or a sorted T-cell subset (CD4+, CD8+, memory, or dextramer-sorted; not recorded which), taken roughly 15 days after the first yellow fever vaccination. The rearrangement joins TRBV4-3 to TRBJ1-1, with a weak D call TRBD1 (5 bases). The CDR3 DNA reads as TGCGCCAGCAGCCAAGATTGGGGGGGTGAAGCTTTCTTT. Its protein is CASSQDWGGEAFF.